This paragraph covers one TCR beta chain sequence. Its antigen is unidentified. This entry comes from a study of OX40 agonist ivuxolimab in advanced cancers. Baseline, cycle 4 day 1, and cycle 7 day 1 were the blood sampling points. General study results and limits: Some nonresponders also had low normalized T-cell clonal expansion. Clonal expansion was seen in CD4+ and CD8+ blood T cells by week 6 at 0.1 to 3.0 mg/kg.

Germline CDR1 reads MNHEY; CDR2 reads SMNVEV (reference sequence). The V end lost 2 bases, the J end lost 1 base, and 11 bases lay between the germline ends. The CDR3 has 15 amino acids. Only in-frame clones appear in the TCRdb table, and some are missing; sequencing was by immunoSEQ multiplex PCR. Of more than 95,000 clones detected, around 92% appear once; the ten largest clones hold roughly 0.85%. The TCR was taken from an adult with an advanced solid tumor such as melanoma, head and neck, liver or kidney cancer. Sample: CD4+ or CD8+ T cells sorted from blood, taken in a trial of the OX40 agonist ivuxolimab. The chain recombines TRBV27 with TRBJ2-5; D assignment may be TRBD1 or TRBD2 (5 bases each). CDR3 sequence (DNA): TGTGCCAGCAGTTTAGGGGGAGTCCCCCAAGAGACCCAGTACTTC. Translating it yields CASSLGGVPQETQYF.